Below, 15 T cell receptor beta chains from the same sample are listed, as sequenced in a study of T cell repertoires in cytomegalovirus infection. These receptors have no known antigen. Each CDR3 protein gets one entry after TCRdb re-called the reads with MiXCR. Among around 200,000 distinct CDR3 sequences, approximately 40% were seen once, and the ten largest hold 59%. The input for sequencing was CD8+ T cells from cultured PBMCs, taken from culture after CMV antigen stimulation. Receptors were obtained from a human donor in good health (CMV status not recorded). Some clones in this sample may be carry-over from other donors' samples.

The chain carries TRBV7-2 and TRBJ2-3; weak D call: TRBD1 (5 bases). V was pared by 4 bases and J by 2 bases, with 13 bases between. Germline CDR1 is SGHTA and CDR2 is FQGNSA. This CDR3 comprises 15 residues. The CDR3 DNA reads as TGTGCCAGCAGCTCGACAGAATTTCTCACAGATACGCAGTATTTT. Translation gives CASSSTEFLTDTQYF.

V gene TRBV9 combines with J gene TRBJ2-1, with no clear D. V was cut by 0 bases and J by 6 bases, with 10 bases left in between. CDR1 and CDR2 from the germline V gene are SGDLS and YYNGEE. This CDR3 is built from 14 residues. The CDR3 here is CASSVALTSNEQFF. The CDR3, as DNA: TGTGCCAGCAGCGTAGCGCTGACCAGCAATGAGCAGTTCTTC.

J is TRBJ2-1 and V is TRBV7-6; TRBD1 or TRBD2 may be the D gene (5 bases each). This CDR3 contains 12 residues. Trimming cost V 5 bases and J 10 bases, with 12 bases left between them. The germline V gene has CDR1 SGHVS and CDR2 FNYEAQ. CDR3 coding DNA: TGTGCCAGCAGCCCCCCGGGACGAGAGCAGTTCTTC. It is translated as CASSPPGREQFF.

V gene TRBV9 combines with J gene TRBJ2-1; TRBD2 matches at 8 bases. CDR3 length: 13 amino acids. CDR1 and CDR2 (germline): SGDLS, YYNGEE. V was clipped by 3 bases and J by 6 bases; unmatched bases: 2. For the CDR3, the DNA is TGTGCCAGCAGCGCCGGGGGGGGCAATGAGCAGTTCTTC. Its protein is CASSAGGGNEQFF.

This clonotype was observed a handful of times. The chain employs TRBV27 and TRBJ1-5; D remains unclear. The germline V gene encodes CDR1 MNHEY and CDR2 SMNVEV (reference sequence). This CDR3 has 14 amino acids. Trimming pared 2 bases from V and 4 bases from J, leaving 9 bases between. The CDR3 region is CASSLTGPNQPQHF. CDR3 nucleotides: TGTGCCAGCAGTTTAACCGGACCGAATCAGCCCCAGCATTTT.

This sequence joins TRBV7-4 and TRBJ1-2; the match to TRBD1 covers 8 bases. CDR1 is SGHVT, CDR2 SQSDAQ, per germline. CDR3 length: 16 amino acids. The ends lost 4 bases at V and 2 bases at J; junction bases unmatched: 9. CDR3 region: CASSSPGQDLNYGYTF. The CDR3 DNA is TGTGCCAGCAGCTCACCGGGACAGGATCTCAACTATGGCTACACCTTC. The full variable domain, with the rest looked up from reference TRBV7-4 and TRBJ1-2, is GAGVSQSPRYKVAKRGRDVALRCDSISGHVTLYWYRQTLGQGSEVLTYSQSDAQRDKSGRPSGRFSAERPERSVSTLKIQRTEQGDSAVYLCASSSPGQDLNYGYTFGSGTRLTVV.

This chain connects TRBV29-1 to TRBJ2-3; no definite D call. The V end was cut by 6 bases, the J end by 6 bases, with 7 bases between. This CDR3 contains 10 residues. Germline CDR1 reads SQVTM; CDR2 reads ANQGSEA. CDR3 in DNA: TGCAGCGTCTGTACGGATACGCAGTATTTT. Translating gives CSVCTDTQYF.

This clonotype came up a few times. V is TRBV6-1 and J is TRBJ2-4, with 12 bases lining up with TRBD1. CDR3 size: 16 residues. Per germline, CDR1 MNHNS and CDR2 SASEGT. Losses at the gene ends were 5 bases for V and 6 bases for J; bases not matched to a gene: 8. CDR3 sequence: CASSREGQGAINIQYF. The CDR3 region has the DNA TGTGCCAGCAGTCGAGAGGGACAGGGGGCAATAAACATTCAGTACTTC.

CDR3 amino acids: CSVGTGLADTQYF. DNA of the CDR3: TGCAGCGTCGGGACAGGGCTGGCGGATACGCAGTATTTT. This rearrangement joins TRBV29-1 to TRBJ2-3; the match to TRBD1 covers 9 bases. In germline, CDR1 is SQVTM, CDR2 ANQGSEA. V shed 6 bases and J 6 bases; nucleotides not matched to a gene: 7. This CDR3 contains 13 residues.

This clonotype was seen just once. The chain employs TRBV27 and TRBJ2-1; 8 bases agree with TRBD2. CDR3 length: 14 residues. Germline V lookup: CDR1 MNHEY, CDR2 SMNVEV (reference sequence). V lost 5 bases and J lost 7; bases outside the gene matches: 7. This chain's CDR3 is CASSESGTRNEQFF. The CDR3, as DNA: TGTGCCAGCAGTGAATCTGGGACTAGGAATGAGCAGTTCTTC.

This clonotype showed up many times. The chain couples TRBV7-2 to TRBJ2-3; D is undetermined. The V gene's germline CDR1 is SGHTA and CDR2 FQGNSA. V was clipped by 1 base and J by 2 bases, with 13 bases between them. The CDR3 length is 16 residues. The CDR3 reads CASSLGFEVDTDTQYF. CDR3 nucleotides: TGTGCCAGCAGCTTAGGGTTTGAGGTTGACACAGATACGCAGTATTTT.

This clonotype was counted between two and nine times. The rearrangement uses TRBV27 and TRBJ1-5; TRBD1 agrees at 9 bases. Per germline, CDR1 MNHEY and CDR2 SMNVEV (reference sequence). This CDR3 comprises 21 residues. V dropped 5 bases and J dropped 5; count of bases not matched to a gene: 25. The CDR3 nucleotides are TGTGCCAGCAGTCCGCGACAGGGGGTCAGACGGTCGGCTAAACGCGATCAGCCCCAGCATTTT. Encoded protein: CASSPRQGVRRSAKRDQPQHF.

This clonotype has a handful of counts. The rearrangement uses TRBV6-1 and TRBJ2-1, with TRBD1 identical over 7 bases. With V trimmed by 8 bases and J by 8 bases, 9 bases remained unmatched. CDR1 is MNHNS, CDR2 SASEGT, per germline. This CDR3 has 13 amino acids. The CDR3 spells CASGSRQGDEQFF. In DNA, the CDR3 is TGTGCCAGCGGCTCACGACAGGGCGATGAGCAGTTCTTC.

The rearrangement uses TRBV28 and TRBJ2-3; the match to TRBD2 covers 13 bases. The CDR3 extends over 20 amino acids. V shed 3 bases, J shed 0 bases, and the junction held 12 bases outside the gene matches. Germline-derived CDR1 and CDR2 are MDHEN and SYDVKM. CDR3 in amino acids: CASSFPRLAGGLSSTDTQYF. The CDR3 bases are TGTGCCAGCAGTTTCCCGAGACTAGCGGGAGGCCTCTCTAGCACAGATACGCAGTATTTT.

Regarding this clonotype: Being one base from a much bigger clone, this may be a read error. The CDR3 DNA sequence: TGTGCCAGCAGCTTAGCGGAGGATACGCAGTATTTT. Its translation is CASSLAEDTQYF. The J gene is TRBJ2-3, the V gene TRBV7-9; D not certain. The CDR3 totals 12 residues. The ends were cut back, 0 bases at V and 6 bases at J, with 4 bases in the middle. The germline gives CDR1 SEHNR, CDR2 FQNEAQ (reference sequence). Using reference TRBV7-9 and TRBJ2-3 for the parts outside the CDR3, the full variable domain is DTGVSQNPRHKITKRGQNVTFRCDPISEHNRLYWYRQTLGQGPEFLTYFQNEAQLEKSRLLSDRFSAERPKGSFSTLEIQRTEQGDSAMYLCASSLAEDTQYFGPGTRLTVL.